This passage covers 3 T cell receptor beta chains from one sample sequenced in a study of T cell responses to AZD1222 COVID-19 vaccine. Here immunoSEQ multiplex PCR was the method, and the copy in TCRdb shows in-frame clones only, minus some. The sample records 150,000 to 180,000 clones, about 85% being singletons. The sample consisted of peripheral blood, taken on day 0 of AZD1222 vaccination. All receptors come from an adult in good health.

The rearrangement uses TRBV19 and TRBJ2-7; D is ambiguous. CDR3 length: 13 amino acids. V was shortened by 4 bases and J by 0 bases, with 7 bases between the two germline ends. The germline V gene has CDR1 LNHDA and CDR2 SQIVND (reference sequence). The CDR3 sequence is CASSSGSSYEQYF. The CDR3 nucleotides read TGTGCCAGTAGTAGCGGAAGCTCCTACGAGCAGTACTTC.

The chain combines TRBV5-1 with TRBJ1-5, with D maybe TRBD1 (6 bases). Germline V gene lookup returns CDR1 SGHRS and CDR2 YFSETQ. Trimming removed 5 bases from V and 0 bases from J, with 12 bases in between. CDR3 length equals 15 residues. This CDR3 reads CASRPGTNSNQPQHF. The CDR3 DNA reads TGCGCCAGCAGACCCGGGACAAATAGCAATCAGCCCCAGCATTTT.

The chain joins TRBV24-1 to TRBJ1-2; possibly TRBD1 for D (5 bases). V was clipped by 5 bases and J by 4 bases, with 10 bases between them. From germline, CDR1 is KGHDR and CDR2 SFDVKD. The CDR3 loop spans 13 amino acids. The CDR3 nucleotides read TGTGCCACCAGTGGAGGGGTCGGCTATGGCTACACCTTC. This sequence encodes CATSGGVGYGYTF.